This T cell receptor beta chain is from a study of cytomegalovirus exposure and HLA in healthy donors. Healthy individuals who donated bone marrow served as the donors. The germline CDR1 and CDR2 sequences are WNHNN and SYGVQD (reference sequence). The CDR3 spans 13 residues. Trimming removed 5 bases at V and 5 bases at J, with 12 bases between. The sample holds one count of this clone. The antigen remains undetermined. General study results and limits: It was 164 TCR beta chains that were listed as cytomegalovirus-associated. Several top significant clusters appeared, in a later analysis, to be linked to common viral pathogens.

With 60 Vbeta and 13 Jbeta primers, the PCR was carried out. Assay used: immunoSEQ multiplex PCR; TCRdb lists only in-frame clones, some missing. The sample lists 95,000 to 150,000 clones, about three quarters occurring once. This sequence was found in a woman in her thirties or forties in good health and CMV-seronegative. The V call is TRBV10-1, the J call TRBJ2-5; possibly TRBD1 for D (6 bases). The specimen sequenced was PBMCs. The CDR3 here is CASSHRQGETQYF. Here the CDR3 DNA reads TGCGCCAGCAGTCACAGGCAGGGGGAGACCCAGTACTTC.